The 14 T cell receptor beta chains in this list originate from one sample, sequenced in a study of OX40 agonist ivuxolimab in advanced cancers. The assay was immunoSEQ multiplex PCR, and TCRdb's table has in-frame clones only and misses some. The table has 60,000 to 75,000 clones, approximately 89% seen once; the top ten hold 5.2%. This material consisted of CD4+ or CD8+ T cells sorted from blood, taken in a trial of the OX40 agonist ivuxolimab. All receptors come from an adult with an advanced solid tumor such as melanoma, head and neck, liver or kidney cancer.

The rearrangement joins TRBV5-1 to TRBJ1-4; possible D gene TRBD1, 5 bases. Germline V gene lookup returns CDR1 SGHRS and CDR2 YFSETQ. The CDR3 totals 14 residues. Deletions cut 5 bases from V and 4 bases from J, with 12 bases between. The CDR3 sequence: CASRFRGDNEKLFF. In nucleotides, the CDR3 is TGCGCCAGCAGGTTCCGGGGGGATAATGAAAAACTGTTTTTT.

The rearrangement links TRBV28 to TRBJ1-5; no clear D gene. The CDR3 consists of 14 residues. Germline V gives CDR1 MDHEN, CDR2 SYDVKM. V was trimmed by 7 bases and J by 5 bases, leaving 15 bases between them. The CDR3 here is CASTRASGHQPQHF. In DNA form, the CDR3 reads TGTGCCAGCACTAGGGCCAGTGGGCATCAGCCCCAGCATTTT.

CDR3 sequence: CASSLTLSGANVLTF. CDR3 bases: TGTGCCAGCAGCTTAACTCTCTCTGGGGCCAACGTCCTGACTTTC. The V call is TRBV11-2, the J call TRBJ2-6; D is unresolved. This CDR3 is built from 15 residues. V lost 2 bases to trimming and J lost 0 bases, with 5 bases between them. The germline V gene encodes CDR1 SGHAT and CDR2 FQNNGV.

About this clone: Relative to the germline gene, one junction end is altered; a read error may explain this. The chain couples TRBV6-1 to TRBJ2-3; D perhaps matches TRBD2 (7 bases). The CDR3 loop spans 15 amino acids. Germline V CDR1 and CDR2: MNHNS, SASEGT. The CDR3: CASSEGGGRGDTQYF. In DNA form, the CDR3 reads TGTGCCAGCAGCGAAGGTGGAGGGAGGGGGGATACGCAGTATTTT.

The chain is built from TRBV6-1 and TRBJ1-1, with D perhaps TRBD1 (5 bases). The CDR3 runs 11 residues. With 5 bases removed from V and 7 bases from J, the gap between germline ends came to 8 bases. CDR1 MNHNS and CDR2 SASEGT come from the germline V gene. The CDR3 DNA follows: TGTGCCAGCAGTTATAGGGGTGAAGCTTTCTTT. This gives the protein CASSYRGEAFF.

This sequence joins TRBV15 and TRBJ2-3; D is uncertain. This CDR3 region has 15 residues. The V end lost 0 bases, the J end lost 0 bases, and 7 bases lay between the germline ends. The germline V gene has CDR1 LNHNV and CDR2 YYDKDF (reference sequence). This CDR3 is CATSREGQSTDTQYF. DNA of the CDR3: TGTGCCACCAGCAGAGAAGGGCAGAGCACAGATACGCAGTATTTT.

V usage is TRBV10-3 and J usage is TRBJ2-7; D may correspond to TRBD1 or TRBD2 (5 bases each). The germline V gene has CDR1 ENHRY and CDR2 SYGVKD. The CDR3 is 12 amino acids. Trimming pared 2 bases from V and 3 bases from J, leaving 5 bases between. This CDR3 reads CAISEGGYEQYF. The DNA of the CDR3 is TGTGCCATCAGTGAGGGGGGCTACGAGCAGTACTTC.

The chain recombines TRBV5-1 with TRBJ2-2, with TRBD2 as a possible D gene (6 bases). In germline, CDR1 is SGHRS, CDR2 YFSETQ. V was clipped by 5 bases and J by 5 bases, with 13 bases between them. The length of the CDR3 is 14 residues. The CDR3 reads CASSTAGRTGELFF. Written as DNA, the CDR3 is TGCGCCAGCAGTACGGCGGGAAGGACCGGGGAGCTGTTTTTT.

The chain employs TRBV29-1 and TRBJ1-1; TRBD1 agrees at 10 bases. Looked up from germline, CDR1 is SQVTM and CDR2 is ANQGSEA. The CDR3 has 14 residues. With V trimmed by 4 bases and J by 1 base, 3 bases remained unmatched. The CDR3 sequence is CSVVRQGANTEAFF. The DNA of the CDR3 is TGCAGCGTTGTCAGACAGGGGGCGAACACTGAAGCTTTCTTT. Drawing the rest from reference TRBV29-1 and TRBJ1-1, the complete variable domain is SAVISQKPSRDICQRGTSLTIQCQVDSQVTMMFWYRQQPGQSLTLIATANQGSEATYESGFVIDKFPISRPNLTFSTLTVSNMSPEDSSIYLCSVVRQGANTEAFFGQGTRLTVV.

The chain links TRBV10-2 to TRBJ2-1; 10 positions match TRBD1. Germline V gives CDR1 WSHSY, CDR2 SAAADI. CDR3 size: 16 residues. V was clipped by 8 bases and J by 7 bases; unmatched bases: 14. The CDR3 loop is CASRTSTGTGDNEQFF. As DNA, the CDR3 is TGCGCCAGCCGCACATCGACTGGGACAGGGGATAATGAGCAGTTCTTC.

V usage is TRBV28 and J usage is TRBJ2-5; 8 bases align to TRBD2. The tail of the sequence fits TRBJ2-7 better, so the J call may be wrong. The CDR3 covers 13 residues. Germline CDR1 and CDR2: MDHEN and SYDVKM. The CDR3 nucleotides read TGTGCCAGCAGGGGACTAGTTGGGTACGAGCAGTACTTC. Residues: CASRGLVGYEQYF.

The chain combines TRBV25-1 with TRBJ2-5; 10 bases match TRBD2. CDR3 size: 15 residues. In germline, CDR1 is MGHDK, CDR2 SYGVNS. V shed 0 bases and J 7 bases; nucleotides not matched to a gene: 5. For the CDR3, the DNA is TGTGCCAGCAGTGAATATGAGCGGGGGGGCGCGACCCAGTACTTC. The encoded protein is CASSEYERGGATQYF. The complete variable domain, with remaining parts taken from reference TRBV25-1 and TRBJ2-5, reads EADIYQTPRYLVIGTGKKITLECSQTMGHDKMYWYQQDPGMELHLIHYSYGVNSTEKGDLSSESTVSRIRTEHFPLTLESARPSHTSQYLCASSEYERGGATQYFGPGTRLLVL.

The chain has TRBV5-5 and TRBJ1-2; no clear D gene. Trimming took 4 bases from V and 4 from J, leaving 8 bases between them. The length of the CDR3 is 12 residues. The germline V gene encodes CDR1 SGHKS and CDR2 YYEKEE (reference sequence). CDR3 sequence: CASSREIYGYTF. CDR3 bases: TGTGCCAGCAGCCGTGAAATCTATGGCTACACCTTC.

This chain connects TRBV7-8 to TRBJ2-7, with 8 bases lining up with TRBD2. The length of the CDR3 is 16 residues. From germline, CDR1 is SGHVS and CDR2 FQNEAQ. V shed 1 base and J 3 bases; nucleotides not matched to a gene: 8. CDR3 sequence reads: CASSLVGQTSGYEQYF. In DNA, the CDR3 is TGTGCCAGCAGCTTAGTAGGTCAAACTAGCGGCTACGAGCAGTACTTC.